This T cell receptor beta chain was identified during a study of a mutant IDH1 vaccine in newly diagnosed glioma. Comments on this clone: The antigen is not known.

Using immunoSEQ multiplex PCR, the repertoire was profiled, and TCRdb retains in-frame clones only, with some absent. The sample records tens of thousands of clones, approximately 78% being singletons. Indicated time point: week 23, last vaccination. One vaccine dose held 300 ug of mutant IDH1 20-mer peptide and came with topical imiquimod. Donor tumors were new WHO grade 3 or 4 IDH1-mutant, ATRX-lost astrocytomas. Germline-derived CDR1 and CDR2 are GTSNPN and SVGIG (reference sequence). The CDR3 length is 14 residues. J gave up 5 bases and V 3 bases, and 9 bases lay outside the gene matches. The sample was PBMCs, taken from a glioma patient whose treatment included an IDH1 peptide vaccine. The rearrangement links TRBV30 to TRBJ2-7, with 8 bases matching TRBD1. The TCR originated in a woman aged 40 to 55 with glioma. Some clones in this sample may be carry-over from other donors' samples. CDR3: CAWRPRTGIHEQYF. The DNA for the CDR3 is TGTGCCTGGAGGCCGAGGACAGGGATCCACGAGCAGTACTTC.